Below, 28 T cell receptor beta chains from the same sample are listed, as sequenced in a study of T cells in Graves' hyperthyroidism and ophthalmopathy. RNA transcripts yielded amplified TCR beta CDR3 regions. First-round RT-PCR targeting the TCR CDR3 was performed with the HTBI primer set. TCRdb processed the multiplex PCR reads anew with MiXCR; each CDR3 protein has one entry. The sample has hundreds of thousands of distinct CDR3 sequences; roughly 15% are singletons. Sequences were obtained from blood. The origin of the receptors is a man younger than 35 with Graves' ophthalmopathy.

The sample holds many counts of this clonotype. The rearrangement uses TRBV7-6 and TRBJ2-7; TRBD1 matches at 8 bases. Per the germline V gene, CDR1 is SGHVS and CDR2 is FNYEAQ. Trimming cost V 4 bases and J 3 bases; bases outside gene matches: 5. This CDR3 contains 14 residues. Written as DNA, the CDR3 is TGTGCCAGCAGCTCGACAGGGGATTACTACGAGCAGTACTTC. Its translation: CASSSTGDYYEQYF.

There are a few counts of this clonotype. The CDR3 DNA reads TGCAGCGTTGGACCTGTCTCCCAGGGGCACACCGGGGAGCTGTTTTTT. This gives the protein CSVGPVSQGHTGELFF. V gene TRBV29-1 combines with J gene TRBJ2-2, with D possibly TRBD1 on 6 matching bases. The CDR3 spans 16 residues. Per the germline V gene, CDR1 is SQVTM and CDR2 is ANQGSEA. V was trimmed by 4 bases and J by 3 bases, leaving 18 bases between them.

This clonotype was observed a few times. The rearrangement links TRBV29-1 to TRBJ2-3, with D unresolved. CDR3 length equals 13 residues. The V end lost 7 bases, the J end lost 3 bases, and 14 bases lay between the germline ends. Per the germline V gene, CDR1 is SQVTM and CDR2 is ANQGSEA. The CDR3 loop reads CSADIGSTDTQYF. CDR3 bases: TGCAGCGCTGATATTGGGTCTACAGATACGCAGTATTTT.

In its sample, this clonotype was seen a few times. This chain connects TRBV24-1 to TRBJ2-2, with TRBD1 matching 9 bases. Per germline, CDR1 KGHDR and CDR2 SFDVKD. This CDR3 comprises 16 residues. With 6 bases clipped from V and 5 bases from J, the junction kept 9 bases outside the gene matches. The CDR3 sequence: CATSPTPGQGTGELFF. The CDR3 DNA is TGTGCCACCAGTCCGACTCCGGGACAGGGTACCGGGGAGCTGTTTTTT.

V is TRBV4-1 and J is TRBJ2-3; TRBD2 agrees at 7 bases. The V and J ends lost 1 base and 5 bases, in that order; junction bases with no gene match: 6. CDR1 MGHRA and CDR2 YSYEKL come from the germline V gene. CDR3 length: 15 amino acids. The CDR3 spells CASSQGGGPKDTQYF. DNA for the CDR3: TGCGCCAGCAGCCAAGGGGGAGGGCCTAAAGATACGCAGTATTTT.

This clonotype occurred many times. V gene TRBV6-5 combines with J gene TRBJ2-7, with D possibly TRBD1 on 6 matching bases. The germline gives CDR1 MNHEY, CDR2 SVGAGI. This CDR3 has 16 amino acids. Trimming removed 0 bases at V and 1 base at J, with 13 bases between. CDR3 protein: CASSYSSGAESYEQYF. The CDR3 nucleotides are TGTGCCAGCAGTTACTCTTCAGGGGCTGAGTCCTACGAGCAGTACTTC.

This clonotype was observed at least ten times. V gene TRBV7-9 combines with J gene TRBJ2-3, with D perhaps TRBD1 or TRBD2 (5 bases each). The V end lost 5 bases, the J end lost 6 bases, and 15 bases lay between the germline ends. Germline V CDR1 and CDR2: SEHNR, FQNEAQ (reference sequence). This CDR3 is 14 amino acids long. CDR3 sequence: CASSEPQGPDTQYF. Here the CDR3 DNA reads TGTGCCAGCAGCGAGCCCCAGGGACCCGATACGCAGTATTTT.

Many counts were recorded for this clonotype. This chain connects TRBV10-3 to TRBJ1-2; D is undetermined. The V and J ends lost 3 bases and 5 bases respectively, with 10 bases between them. This CDR3 is built from 13 residues. Germline CDR1 reads ENHRY; CDR2 reads SYGVKD. CDR3: CAISDWRVYGYTF. In DNA form, the CDR3 reads TGTGCCATCAGTGATTGGAGGGTTTATGGCTACACCTTC.

There are many counts of this clonotype. CDR3 protein: CASSGDMTYEQYF. The DNA of the CDR3 is TGCGCCAGCAGTGGTGACATGACCTACGAGCAGTACTTC. The rearrangement uses TRBV10-2 and TRBJ2-7; D is unclear. V lost 4 bases and J lost 2, with 9 bases in between. The CDR3 runs 13 residues. Germline CDR1 and CDR2: WSHSY and SAAADI.

This clonotype was detected ten times or more. V gene TRBV11-3 combines with J gene TRBJ2-5; 10 bases match TRBD2. V lost 2 bases to trimming and J lost 13 bases; unmatched junction nucleotides: 7. The germline V gene has CDR1 SGHNT and CDR2 YENEEA. There are 13 residues in the CDR3. CDR3: CASSLSSGGMTYF. In nucleotides, the CDR3 is TGTGCCAGCAGCTTATCTAGCGGGGGAATGACGTACTTC.

The chain couples TRBV27 to TRBJ2-1; 10 positions match TRBD1. J was trimmed by 14 bases and V by 4 bases; bases with no gene match: 11. Germline CDR1 reads MNHEY; CDR2 reads SMNVEV (reference sequence). The CDR3 extends over 14 amino acids. The CDR3 DNA is TGTGCCAGCAGTTCATCAGGGACAGGGGATCCAGAGTTCTTC. Translating gives CASSSSGTGDPEFF.

This clonotype was observed a handful of times. This chain connects TRBV4-1 to TRBJ2-7, with 10 positions matching TRBD2. Trimming cost V 1 base and J 3 bases; bases outside gene matches: 6. The CDR3 is made up of 16 amino acids. CDR1 MGHRA and CDR2 YSYEKL come from the germline V gene. The CDR3, as DNA: TGCGCCAGCAGCCAAGCACTAGCGGGGCCCCTCTACGAGCAGTACTTC. It translates to CASSQALAGPLYEQYF.

This clonotype has ten or more counts. The J gene is TRBJ1-2, the V gene TRBV7-9; D perhaps matches TRBD1 (5 bases). V was pared by 6 bases and J by 0 bases, with 14 bases between. This CDR3 region has 15 residues. CDR1 and CDR2 from the germline V gene are SEHNR and FQNEAQ (reference sequence). CDR3 in amino acids: CASSPTVSPNYGYTF. The CDR3, as DNA: TGTGCCAGCAGTCCGACAGTGAGCCCTAACTATGGCTACACCTTC.

This clonotype came up a few times. The V and J genes are TRBV4-1 and TRBJ1-2, with TRBD1 identical over 7 bases. The V and J ends lost 1 base and 4 bases, in that order; junction bases with no gene match: 6. Per germline, CDR1 MGHRA and CDR2 YSYEKL. The CDR3 covers 15 residues. The CDR3 protein is CASSQGDRAAYGYTF. DNA of the CDR3: TGCGCCAGCAGCCAAGGTGACAGGGCCGCCTATGGCTACACCTTC.

This clonotype was found many times. This rearrangement joins TRBV24-1 to TRBJ1-5; the D is unclear. The V end lost 2 bases, the J end lost 0 bases, and 7 bases lay between the germline ends. Per the germline V gene, CDR1 is KGHDR and CDR2 is SFDVKD. This CDR3 has 15 residues. The DNA for the CDR3 is TGTGCCACCAGTGATTACGGCGATAGCAATCAGCCCCAGCATTTT. Translating it yields CATSDYGDSNQPQHF.

This clonotype was counted at least ten times. The V gene is TRBV6-1, the J gene TRBJ2-3; TRBD2 is a possible D gene (6 bases). CDR1 MNHNS and CDR2 SASEGT come from the germline V gene. CDR3 size: 15 residues. V lost 5 bases and J 5 bases, leaving 17 bases between the germline ends. CDR3 residues: CASSHLAGRGDTQYF. In DNA, the CDR3 is TGTGCCAGCAGTCACCTGGCGGGGAGAGGAGATACGCAGTATTTT.

This clonotype was detected only a few times. The DNA for the CDR3 is TGCAGTGCTAACCCACAGAGTAACTATGGCTACACCTTC. Residues: CSANPQSNYGYTF. The rearrangement joins TRBV20-1 to TRBJ1-2; D gene unclear. The CDR3 length is 13 residues. Germline CDR1 is DFQATT and CDR2 is SNEGSKA (reference sequence). V lost 4 bases and J 1 base, leaving 10 bases between the germline ends.

This clonotype was observed at least ten times. V gene TRBV20-1 combines with J gene TRBJ1-2, with 9 bases that match TRBD1. The V segment lost 1 base and the J segment 2 bases; nucleotides outside the gene matches: 11. Germline V gene data show CDR1 as DFQATT and CDR2 as SNEGSKA (reference sequence). This CDR3 spans 17 amino acids. The CDR3 region has the DNA TGCAGTGCTAGAGGGGGGGACAGGGACTTCCTAAACTATGGCTACACCTTC. This translates into CSARGGDRDFLNYGYTF.

This clonotype was observed many times. This chain joins TRBV7-9 and TRBJ2-1; D unresolved. The V gene's germline CDR1 is SEHNR and CDR2 FQNEAQ (reference sequence). V was cut by 5 bases and J by 6 bases, with 20 bases left in between. This CDR3 is 16 amino acids long. CDR3 in DNA: TGTGCCAGCAGCCCTATGGGCCCTAGGCCAGGCAATGAGCAGTTCTTC. It encodes CASSPMGPRPGNEQFF.

This clonotype was recorded many times. V gene TRBV2 combines with J gene TRBJ1-1, with TRBD1 as a possible D gene (6 bases). Deletions cut 3 bases from V and 2 bases from J, with 13 bases between. The germline CDR1 and CDR2 sequences are SNHLY and FYNNEI. CDR3 length: 15 residues. The CDR3 nucleotides are TGTGCCAGCAGTGATCTGGGGACACGTAACACTGAAGCTTTCTTT. This codes for CASSDLGTRNTEAFF. The full variable domain, rest sourced from reference TRBV2 and TRBJ1-1, is EPEVTQTPSHQVTQMGQEVILRCVPISNHLYFYWYRQILGQKVEFLVSFYNNEISEKSEIFDDQFSVERPDGSNFTLKIRSTKLEDSAMYFCASSDLGTRNTEAFFGQGTRLTVV.

The table lists this clonotype with a few counts. The gene calls are TRBV7-9 and TRBJ1-4; D gene unclear. The ends were cut back, 6 bases at V and 4 bases at J, with 9 bases in the middle. This CDR3 is 13 amino acids long. Germline V gives CDR1 SEHNR, CDR2 FQNEAQ (reference sequence). The chain's CDR3 is CASRGPFNEKLFF. The CDR3 DNA sequence: TGTGCCAGCAGGGGCCCTTTTAATGAAAAACTGTTTTTT.

In this sample, this clonotype turned up many times. The V gene is TRBV3-1, the J gene TRBJ2-5, with 7 bases lining up with TRBD2. V shed 6 bases and J 5 bases; nucleotides not matched to a gene: 15. CDR3 length: 16 residues. The germline V gene has CDR1 LGHDT and CDR2 YNNKEL (reference sequence). The CDR3 here is CASRFSSGRMLETQYF. DNA for the CDR3: TGTGCCAGCAGGTTCTCTAGCGGAAGAATGCTGGAGACCCAGTACTTC.

This clonotype was picked up many times. This rearrangement joins TRBV11-2 to TRBJ2-1; 8 bases align to TRBD2. With V trimmed by 1 base and J by 3 bases, 8 bases remained unmatched. The CDR3 has 17 residues. Germline V lookup: CDR1 SGHAT, CDR2 FQNNGV. In DNA, the CDR3 is TGTGCCAGCAGCTTAGGGTCTAGCGGGCAGTTCTACAATGAGCAGTTCTTC. Protein sequence: CASSLGSSGQFYNEQFF. Together with reference TRBV11-2 and TRBJ2-1, the CDR3 gives the full variable domain: EAGVAQSPRYKIIEKRQSVAFWCNPISGHATLYWYQQILGQGPKLLIQFQNNGVVDDSQLPKDRFSAERLKGVDSTLKIQPAKLEDSAVYLCASSLGSSGQFYNEQFFGPGTRLTVL.

The chain joins TRBV27 to TRBJ2-1, with 8 bases fitting TRBD2. V gave up 5 bases and J gave up 6 bases; unmatched junction bases: 12. The CDR3 is 16 amino acids. CDR1 is MNHEY, CDR2 SMNVEV, per germline (reference sequence). CDR3 residues: CASSLEGLVFSNEQFF. The CDR3 DNA sequence: TGTGCCAGCAGTCTGGAGGGACTAGTGTTTTCCAATGAGCAGTTCTTC.

The V call is TRBV19, the J call TRBJ2-2; the match to TRBD2 covers 7 bases. This CDR3 spans 14 amino acids. Germline V gene lookup returns CDR1 LNHDA and CDR2 SQIVND (reference sequence). V lost 4 bases and J lost 5; bases outside the gene matches: 4. CDR3 amino acids: CASSSQGGTGELFF. For the CDR3, the DNA is TGTGCCAGTAGTAGCCAGGGAGGGACCGGGGAGCTGTTTTTT.

The table lists this clonotype with a few counts. V is TRBV11-2 and J is TRBJ2-5; 7 bases map to TRBD1. The CDR3 sequence is 13 residues long. CDR1 and CDR2 (germline): SGHAT, FQNNGV. Trimming at V came to 5 bases and at J to 4 bases, leaving 4 bases not matched to a gene. CDR3 residues: CASSPTGAETQYF. The CDR3 DNA reads TGTGCCAGCAGCCCCACAGGGGCAGAGACCCAGTACTTC.

This clonotype was observed many times. V is TRBV11-3 and J is TRBJ2-3; 7 bases map to TRBD1. The trim removed 0 bases at V and 1 base at J, leaving 7 bases unmatched. This CDR3 is 17 amino acids long. Germline CDR1 is SGHNT and CDR2 is YENEEA. The CDR3 DNA follows: TGTGCCAGCAGCTTAGATTCACAGGGGTCGGGCACAGATACGCAGTATTTT. This codes for CASSLDSQGSGTDTQYF.

This clonotype was detected many times. The rearrangement uses TRBV5-1 and TRBJ2-7; D gene unclear. Germline V gene lookup returns CDR1 SGHRS and CDR2 YFSETQ. Trimming took 4 bases from V and 3 from J, leaving 14 bases between them. This CDR3 spans 14 amino acids. The CDR3, as DNA: TGCGCCAGCAGCCCCGCGACACCCCGCTACGAGCAGTACTTC. Translating it yields CASSPATPRYEQYF. Using reference TRBV5-1 and TRBJ2-7 for the parts outside the CDR3, the full variable domain is KAGVTQTPRYLIKTRGQQVTLSCSPISGHRSVSWYQQTPGQGLQFLFEYFSETQRNKGNFPGRFSGRQFSNSRSEMNVSTLELGDSALYLCASSPATPRYEQYFGPGTRLTVT.